These T cell receptor beta chains were read from a single sample in a study of cytomegalovirus exposure and HLA in healthy donors. The repertoire was sequenced with immunoSEQ multiplex PCR; TCRdb's copy has only in-frame clones and lacks some. The sample yields more than 200,000 clones, roughly 84% seen once. The sequencing input was PBMCs. The origin of the receptors is a young man in good health and CMV-seropositive. Each CDR3 is given without its conserved first and last residue. Fields, in order: J gene, V gene, CDR3 protein.

j_gene: TRBJ2-7; v_gene: TRBV5-1; CDR3aa: ASSEPLGLAGGEEQY
j_gene: TRBJ2-2; v_gene: TRBV28; CDR3aa: ASSLSYLTGELF
j_gene: TRBJ2-6; v_gene: TRBV5-1; CDR3aa: ASSLEGTGSSGANVLT
j_gene: TRBJ1-1; v_gene: TRBV19; CDR3aa: ASNGEANTEAF
j_gene: TRBJ1-1; v_gene: TRBV4-1; CDR3aa: ASSPQRGEDTEAF
j_gene: TRBJ1-2; v_gene: TRBV18; CDR3aa: ASSPLAGGYGYT
j_gene: TRBJ1-1; v_gene: TRBV14; CDR3aa: ASSQEGRGTEAF
j_gene: TRBJ2-7; v_gene: TRBV25-1; CDR3aa: ASRTGEYEQY
j_gene: TRBJ2-5; v_gene: TRBV5-6; CDR3aa: ASSPWAQETQY
j_gene: TRBJ2-1; v_gene: TRBV27; CDR3aa: ASSLLAGGPHNEQF
j_gene: TRBJ1-2; v_gene: TRBV4-1; CDR3aa: ASSLSPSSYGYT
j_gene: TRBJ1-2; v_gene: TRBV10-3; CDR3aa: AIRSGVEFSGYT
j_gene: TRBJ1-5; v_gene: TRBV15; CDR3aa: ATSKGIDQPQH
j_gene: TRBJ2-7; v_gene: TRBV5-1; CDR3aa: ASSLVAGVGEQY
j_gene: TRBJ2-5; v_gene: TRBV6-1; CDR3aa: ASSEILAGRETQY
j_gene: TRBJ2-3; v_gene: TRBV10-3; CDR3aa: ATAGDGDTQY
j_gene: TRBJ2-5; v_gene: TRBV30; CDR3aa: AWATGPRTQY
j_gene: TRBJ2-2; v_gene: TRBV7-2; CDR3aa: ASSRLAGEYTGELF
j_gene: TRBJ2-5; v_gene: TRBV5-6; CDR3aa: ASSRRDDKETQY
j_gene: TRBJ2-7; v_gene: TRBV5-6; CDR3aa: ASGLQSYEQY
j_gene: TRBJ2-7; v_gene: TRBV7-9; CDR3aa: ASSSWSPGEEGKQY
j_gene: TRBJ1-1; v_gene: TRBV7-9; CDR3aa: ASTSNMNTEAF
j_gene: TRBJ1-5; v_gene: TRBV6-5; CDR3aa: ASRDRERNQPQH
j_gene: TRBJ2-7; v_gene: TRBV7-2; CDR3aa: ASSFRGGPGQY
j_gene: TRBJ2-1; v_gene: TRBV7-9; CDR3aa: ASAWDSSGPEF
j_gene: TRBJ1-2; v_gene: TRBV9; CDR3aa: ASSVVTGSNYGYT
j_gene: TRBJ1-5; v_gene: TRBV5-1; CDR3aa: ASSLDGQPQH
j_gene: TRBJ2-5; v_gene: TRBV7-2; CDR3aa: ASSSRHQETQY
j_gene: TRBJ2-5; v_gene: TRBV18; CDR3aa: ASSGLAGGETQY
j_gene: TRBJ2-2; v_gene: TRBV27; CDR3aa: ASSLVGMTGELF
j_gene: TRBJ1-4; v_gene: TRBV7-8; CDR3aa: ASKTIGLAEKLF
j_gene: TRBJ1-2; v_gene: TRBV6-5; CDR3aa: ASSVTGNEDGYT
j_gene: TRBJ1-1; v_gene: TRBV27; CDR3aa: ASSMTGVENTEAF
j_gene: TRBJ2-7; v_gene: TRBV11-1; CDR3aa: ASSFERAYEQY
j_gene: TRBJ2-7; v_gene: TRBV20-1; CDR3aa: SARRAEEQY
j_gene: TRBJ1-1; v_gene: TRBV29-1; CDR3aa: SVSLGGGRNTEAF
j_gene: TRBJ2-1; v_gene: TRBV4-2; CDR3aa: ASSQAGLLNEQF
j_gene: TRBJ2-5; v_gene: TRBV5-4; CDR3aa: ASTTGTSGGRRAQY
j_gene: TRBJ1-1; v_gene: TRBV30; CDR3aa: AWKRNTEAF
j_gene: TRBJ2-6; v_gene: TRBV6-1; CDR3aa: ASSEAVSGANVLT
j_gene: TRBJ2-5; v_gene: TRBV2; CDR3aa: ASQGAGGPETQY
j_gene: TRBJ1-4; v_gene: TRBV7-9; CDR3aa: ASSPPEKLF
j_gene: TRBJ2-1; v_gene: TRBV15; CDR3aa: ATSRRVDYNEQF
j_gene: TRBJ2-1; v_gene: TRBV5-1; CDR3aa: ASSLARNAYNEQF